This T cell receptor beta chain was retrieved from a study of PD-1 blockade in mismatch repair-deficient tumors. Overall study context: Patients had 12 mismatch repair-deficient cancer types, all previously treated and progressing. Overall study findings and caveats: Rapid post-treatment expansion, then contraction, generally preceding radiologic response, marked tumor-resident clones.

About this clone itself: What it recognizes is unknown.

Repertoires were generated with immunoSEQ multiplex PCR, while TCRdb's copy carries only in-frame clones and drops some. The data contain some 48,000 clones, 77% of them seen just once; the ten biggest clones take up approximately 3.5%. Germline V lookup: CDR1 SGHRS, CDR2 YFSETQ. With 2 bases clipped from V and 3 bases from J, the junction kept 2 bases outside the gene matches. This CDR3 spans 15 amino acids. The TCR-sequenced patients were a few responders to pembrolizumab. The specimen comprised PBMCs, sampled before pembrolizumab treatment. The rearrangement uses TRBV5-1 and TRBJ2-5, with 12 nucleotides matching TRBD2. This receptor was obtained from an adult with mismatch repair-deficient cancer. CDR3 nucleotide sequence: TGCGCCAGCAGCTTCCTAGCGGGAGGGGAAGAGACCCAGTACTTC. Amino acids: CASSFLAGGEETQYF.